This paragraph reports one T cell receptor (gamma chain). Germline trimming cut 0 bases from V and 0 bases from J; bases unmatched to any gene: 5. CDR3 length: 15 residues. CDR1 is EGSNGY, CDR2 YDSYNSKV, per germline. This sample was included in a study of intestinal T cells in coeliac disease. The TRG library came from 150 to 250 ng of biopsy DNA amplified with LymphoTrack primers. TCRdb re-called the multiplex PCR reads using CATT. The sample holds 1,500 to 2,000 gamma-chain clones, around half seen once. For each case, the template was genomic DNA from ten roughly 4.5-µm formalin-fixed paraffin-embedded scrolls.

Sequencing was performed on a duodenal biopsy. The sequence derives from a human donor with celiac disease. The V call is TRGV2, the J call TRGJ1 or TRGJ2. CDR3 residues: CATWDGPENYYKKLF. The CDR3, as DNA: TGTGCCACCTGGGACGGGCCGGAGAATTATTATAAGAAACTCTTT.